These T cell receptor beta chains were read from a single sample in a study of control samples from healthy donors and cancer patients. Repertoires were generated with immunoSEQ multiplex PCR, while TCRdb's copy carries only in-frame clones and drops some. The table includes some 120,000 clones, around 90% detected once. The specimen was blood. Source of these receptors: a man aged 18 to 29 in good health. The CDR3 runs from the conserved cysteine through the conserved F or W. A D gene is named only where the DNA matches it firmly. The listing skips clone size in some rows; elsewhere it reads once, few, many or a size class.

d_call	v_call	clone_size	j_call	cdr3_nt	cdr3_aa
TRBD1	TRBV5-5	NA	TRBJ2-5	TGTGCCAGCAGCTTGCCGGGACTGACAGGGGGTCAAGAGACCCAGTACTTC	CASSLPGLTGGQETQYF
TRBD1	TRBV9	NA	TRBJ1-6	TGTGCCAGCAGCGTAGCCGGACAGGGGTATAATTCACCCCTCCACTTT	CASSVAGQGYNSPLHF
TRBD2	TRBV18	once	TRBJ2-3	TGTGCCAGCTCACCCCCGGGACTAAGCACAGATACGCAGTATTTT	CASSPPGLSTDTQYF
TRBD2	TRBV6-4	NA	TRBJ2-3	TGTGCCAGCAGTGAAAACCTAGCGGGAGGGATAGATACGCAGTATTTT	CASSENLAGGIDTQYF
NA	TRBV3-1/TRBV3-2	NA	TRBJ1-1	TGTGCCAGCAGCCAAACAAGGGGGGCCTTGAACACTGAAGCTTTCTTT	CASSQTRGALNTEAFF
TRBD1	TRBV7-3	once	TRBJ2-2	TGTGCCAGCAGCTTAGTGCAGGGGGACACCGGGGAGCTGTTTTTT	CASSLVQGDTGELFF
NA	TRBV7-5	NA	TRBJ1-3	TGTGTCAGAAGCTTAGATCGCCTGACAGAGACTGGAAACACCATATATTTT	CVRSLDRLTETGNTIYF
NA	TRBV5-6	NA	TRBJ1-5	TGTGCCAGCAGTTCTACAGGGTCGATAGATCAGCCCCAGCATTTT	CASSSTGSIDQPQHF
NA	TRBV5-1	NA	TRBJ2-3	TGCGCCAGCAGCTTGTCGCGGGGCGGCACAGATACGCAGTATTTT	CASSLSRGGTDTQYF
TRBD1	TRBV4-1	NA	TRBJ1-4	TGCGCCAGCAGCCAAGGAGGCAGGGGGAATGAAAAACTGTTTTTT	CASSQGGRGNEKLFF
NA	TRBV20-1	NA	TRBJ2-7	TGCAGTGCTAGGGGCCGCGAGCAGTACTTC	CSARGREQYF
NA	TRBV7-9	NA	TRBJ1-5	TGTGCCAGCAGCTTAGGGGGAAATAGCAATCAGCCCCAGCATTTT	CASSLGGNSNQPQHF
NA	TRBV27	NA	TRBJ2-3	TGTGCCAGCAGCAAGGGACTGGCAGGCACAGATACGCAGTATTTT	CASSKGLAGTDTQYF
NA	TRBV30	NA	TRBJ2-5	TGTGCCTGGAGTAGAGATGCGGGGTCGGTGGTTCTCGAGACCCAGTACTTC	CAWSRDAGSVVLETQYF
TRBD1	TRBV28	NA	TRBJ1-3	TGTGCCAGCATCCCGAGACAGGGCTACCCCTCTGGAAACACCATATATTTT	CASIPRQGYPSGNTIYF
TRBD2	TRBV6-6	once	TRBJ2-1	TGTGCCAGCAGTCAGGGACTAGCGGGAGGCCTAAATGAGCAGTTCTTC	CASSQGLAGGLNEQFF
NA	TRBV7-3	NA	TRBJ1-5	TGTGCCAGCAGCTTATCTGACAGACTTTACAATCAGCCCCAGCATTTT	CASSLSDRLYNQPQHF
NA	TRBV19	NA	TRBJ1-5	TGTGCCAGTAGTCTGCGCGAGAGGCTCAATCAGCCCCAGCATTTT	CASSLRERLNQPQHF
NA	TRBV12-3/TRBV12-4	NA	TRBJ2-1	TGTGCCAGCAGTACCTTGCAGTACAATGAGCAGTTCTTC	CASSTLQYNEQFF
NA	TRBV4-1	NA	TRBJ1-1	TGCGCCAGCAGCCGAGACGAGGGGCTTGACACTGAAGCTTTCTTT	CASSRDEGLDTEAFF
NA	TRBV11-1	NA	TRBJ1-6	TGTGCCAGCAGCAAGGGACGGATGGAGAGTTATTCACCCCTCCACTTT	CASSKGRMESYSPLHF
NA	TRBV2	NA	TRBJ1-3	TGTGCCAGCATGCACAGCGGAAACACCATATATTTT	CASMHSGNTIYF
NA	TRBV2	once	TRBJ2-3	TGTGCCAGCAGTGTGCTAGCAGGCACAGATACGCAGTATTTT	CASSVLAGTDTQYF
NA	TRBV28	NA	TRBJ2-7	TGTGCCAGCAGTTCACCCCGACTCTCGGCCCGGTACGAGCAGTACTTC	CASSSPRLSARYEQYF
NA	TRBV12-3/TRBV12-4	NA	TRBJ2-7	TGTGCCAGCAGCCGCCCGAAGTCCTACGAGCAGTACTTC	CASSRPKSYEQYF
TRBD2	TRBV27	NA	TRBJ2-7	TGTGCCAGCAGTTTACGGGGGGTTAGCTCCTACGAGCAGTACTTC	CASSLRGVSSYEQYF
NA	TRBV11-3	once	TRBJ2-1	TGTGCCAGCAGCCCAGGGTGGGGACGGAAATACAATGAGCAGTTCTTC	CASSPGWGRKYNEQFF
NA	TRBV4-3	NA	TRBJ1-4	TGCGCCAGCAGCCACAGGGGTTTGGGTGAAAAACTGTTTTTT	CASSHRGLGEKLFF
NA	TRBV12-5	NA	TRBJ2-1	TGTGCTAGTGGTTTGGTAAGGGCCTGGGGGGCCGGCTCCTACAATGAGCAGTTCTTC	CASGLVRAWGAGSYNEQFF